The 24 T cell receptor beta chains in this list originate from one sample, sequenced in a study of cytomegalovirus exposure and HLA in healthy donors. With 60 Vbeta and 13 Jbeta primers, the PCR was carried out. Sequenced by immunoSEQ multiplex PCR; TCRdb stores in-frame clones only, minus some. The profile covers roughly 150,000 clones, with roughly 80% appearing a single time and 7.5% to 9% taken by the ten largest. The sequencing sample was made of PBMCs. All receptors derive from a male donor in good health and CMV-seropositive.

This sequence joins TRBV28 and TRBJ1-2; TRBD1 might be the D (6 bases). This CDR3 has 14 residues. Germline loops: CDR1 MDHEN, CDR2 SYDVKM. V lost 6 bases, J lost 2 bases, and 13 bases lay in between. The CDR3 sequence: CASSQDRPNYGYTF. CDR3 coding DNA: TGTGCCAGCAGCCAAGACAGGCCGAACTATGGCTACACCTTC.

This clone was observed a handful of times. CDR3 protein: CASSPIGETGGDVVQYF. CDR3 in DNA: TGTGCCAGCTCACCGATCGGGGAGACAGGGGGCGACGTGGTGCAGTACTTC. The gene calls are TRBV18 and TRBJ2-7, with 10 bases matching TRBD1. Germline CDR1 reads KGHSH; CDR2 reads LQKENI. The CDR3 runs 17 residues. V lost 3 bases and J lost 9; bases outside the gene matches: 17.

This sequence joins TRBV19 and TRBJ1-1; no clear D gene. The germline V gene has CDR1 LNHDA and CDR2 SQIVND (reference sequence). This CDR3 contains 13 residues. The V end was cut by 3 bases, the J end by 10 bases, with 15 bases between. The CDR3 bases are TGTGCCAGTAGTATCCCCTCTAACCCCGGAGCTTTCTTT. This gives the protein CASSIPSNPGAFF.

This chain joins TRBV27 and TRBJ1-4; D is unclear. V shed 2 bases and J shed 0 bases, with 19 bases lying between them. The V gene's germline CDR1 is MNHEY and CDR2 SMNVEV (reference sequence). This CDR3 has 19 residues. The CDR3 reads CASSLQGRGLPATNEKLFF. The CDR3 nucleotides are TGTGCCAGCAGTTTACAAGGTCGGGGTCTTCCCGCAACTAATGAAAAACTGTTTTTT.

Only a few counts were recorded for this clone. Other nucleotide sequences from this sample produce the same CDR3. The V and J genes are TRBV7-2 and TRBJ2-1, with 11 bases aligning to TRBD2. V was pared by 6 bases and J by 7 bases, with 2 bases of the junction left unmatched. The CDR3 length is 13 residues. The germline V gene has CDR1 SGHTA and CDR2 FQGNSA. The CDR3 DNA reads TGTGCCAGCAGAACTAGCGGGGGTAATGAGCAGTTCTTC. This encodes CASRTSGGNEQFF.

The chain couples TRBV5-4 to TRBJ2-3, with D possibly being TRBD1 (5 bases). V was pared by 10 bases and J by 2 bases, with 14 bases between. CDR3 length: 13 residues. Germline CDR1 and CDR2: SGHNT and YYREEE (reference sequence). The CDR3 nucleotides are TGTGCCCAGAAGACAGAGTCCACAGATACGCAGTATTTT. Amino acids: CAQKTESTDTQYF.

On this clone: Its ends do not fully match the called genes, so a read error is possible. The same CDR3 can be traced to other DNA sequences in this sample. The chain uses TRBV14 and TRBJ1-2, with 8 bases fitting TRBD1. Per the germline V gene, CDR1 is SGHDN and CDR2 is FVKESK. The CDR3 extends over 15 amino acids. The DNA for the CDR3 is TGCGCCAGCAGCCTTCAAGACAGGGGACGGTCTGGCTACACCTTC. Protein: CASSLQDRGRSGYTF.

This chain connects TRBV5-1 to TRBJ2-5; 12 nucleotides match TRBD2. Germline CDR1 and CDR2: SGHRS and YFSETQ. J was trimmed by 6 bases and V by 1 base; bases with no gene match: 7. This CDR3 has 16 residues. CDR3 DNA: TGCGCCAGCAGCTTGAGCGAGACTAGCGGGAGACAGACCCAGTACTTC. Translation gives CASSLSETSGRQTQYF. The variable domain in full, with the rest retrieved from reference TRBV5-1 and TRBJ2-5, is KAGVTQTPRYLIKTRGQQVTLSCSPISGHRSVSWYQQTPGQGLQFLFEYFSETQRNKGNFPGRFSGRQFSNSRSEMNVSTLELGDSALYLCASSLSETSGRQTQYFGPGTRLLVL.

V gene TRBV6-5 combines with J gene TRBJ1-2; D not certain. Germline assignment: CDR1 MNHEY and CDR2 SVGAGI. Trimming took off 5 bases at V and 4 bases at J, with 11 bases between the two ends. This CDR3 comprises 13 residues. The CDR3 bases are TGTGCCAGCAGTCCGGTGGGAGGCTATGGCTACACCTTC. It specifies CASSPVGGYGYTF.

The rearrangement joins TRBV27 to TRBJ1-5; D unresolved. The CDR3 length is 13 residues. The V gene lost 3 bases and the J gene lost 2 bases, with 5 bases spanning the gap. Germline V gives CDR1 MNHEY, CDR2 SMNVEV (reference sequence). CDR3 nucleotide sequence: TGTGCCAGCAGTTTTCAGGGCAATCAGCCCCAGCATTTT. This encodes CASSFQGNQPQHF.

The sample holds a few counts of this clone. The gene calls are TRBV9 and TRBJ1-1; no clear D gene. V dropped 0 bases and J dropped 7 bases, with 13 bases sitting between them. Germline values: CDR1 SGDLS, CDR2 YYNGEE. The CDR3 loop spans 14 amino acids. This chain's CDR3 is CASSVANNGFEAFF. The DNA of the CDR3 is TGTGCCAGCAGCGTAGCCAATAACGGGTTTGAAGCTTTCTTT.

The chain uses TRBV10-2 and TRBJ1-3; 7 positions match TRBD1. Germline V gene data show CDR1 as WSHSY and CDR2 as SAAADI. Trimming cost V 0 bases and J 5 bases; bases outside gene matches: 1. This CDR3 spans 14 amino acids. The CDR3 DNA follows: TGCGCCAGCAGTGAGTCGACAGGGAGAAACACCATATATTTT. Its translation is CASSESTGRNTIYF.

The CDR3 coding sequence is TGCGCCAGCAGTGACAGGAACGGCGAGCAGTACTTC. This codes for CASSDRNGEQYF. The chain couples TRBV10-1 to TRBJ2-7; D unclear. Germline values: CDR1 WNHNN, CDR2 SYGVQD (reference sequence). V dropped 3 bases and J dropped 6 bases, with 9 bases sitting between them. The CDR3 consists of 12 residues.

This chain joins TRBV28 and TRBJ2-3, with 7 bases fitting TRBD2. The germline gives CDR1 MDHEN, CDR2 SYDVKM. The CDR3 spans 11 residues. Trimming cost V 6 bases and J 10 bases; bases outside gene matches: 4. The CDR3 bases are TGTGCCAGCAGAGCGGGACTACCGCAGTATTTT. Translation gives CASRAGLPQYF.

V is TRBV6-5 and J is TRBJ1-1; D call uncertain. Trimming stripped 6 bases from V and 5 bases from J, with 7 bases between. CDR1 is MNHEY, CDR2 SVGAGI, per germline. The CDR3 consists of 11 residues. In nucleotides, the CDR3 is TGTGCCAGCAGCTGGGCAACTGAAGCTTTCTTT. Protein sequence: CASSWATEAFF.

This clone was seen only once. This chain connects TRBV9 to TRBJ1-6; 7 nucleotides line up with TRBD1. V lost 4 bases and J lost 7; bases outside the gene matches: 5. This CDR3 comprises 14 residues. Germline CDR1 reads SGDLS; CDR2 reads YYNGEE. DNA for the CDR3: TGTGCCAGCAGCATCGGGACAGTGAATTCACCCCTCCACTTT. Protein sequence: CASSIGTVNSPLHF.

This clone was counted once. This chain connects TRBV14 to TRBJ2-7; D perhaps matches TRBD1 (5 bases). This CDR3 has 12 amino acids. Trimming stripped 4 bases from V and 4 bases from J, with 8 bases between. Germline CDR1 reads SGHDN; CDR2 reads FVKESK. CDR3 amino acids: CASSPTGYEQYF. CDR3 DNA sequence: TGTGCCAGCAGCCCCACAGGATACGAGCAGTACTTC.

This chain links TRBV6-1 with TRBJ2-1, with TRBD1 matching 7 bases. V was pared by 5 bases and J by 0 bases, with 4 bases of the junction left unmatched. The CDR3 contains 15 residues. In germline, CDR1 is MNHNS, CDR2 SASEGT. Here the CDR3 reads CASSLDRSSYNEQFF. DNA of the CDR3: TGTGCCAGCAGTTTGGACAGGAGCTCCTACAATGAGCAGTTCTTC.

V usage is TRBV5-1 and J usage is TRBJ2-5, with D tentatively TRBD1 (6 bases). Trimming pared 5 bases from V and 3 bases from J, leaving 11 bases between. Germline V CDR1 and CDR2: SGHRS, YFSETQ. The CDR3 length is 13 residues. The CDR3 DNA reads TGCGCCAGCAGTCAGGGGTTCGAAGAGACCCAGTACTTC. Translated, it gives CASSQGFEETQYF.

The chain couples TRBV2 to TRBJ2-7; D possibly corresponds to TRBD1 (6 bases). V shed 5 bases and J shed 2 bases, with 13 bases lying between them. The CDR3 extends over 14 amino acids. Germline CDR1 SNHLY, CDR2 FYNNEI. CDR3 amino acids: CASSSGTYTYEQYF. CDR3 DNA sequence: TGTGCCAGCAGTTCGGGGACATATACCTACGAGCAGTACTTC.

The chain has TRBV28 and TRBJ1-1; the match to TRBD1 covers 7 bases. The V and J ends lost 6 bases and 0 bases, in that order; junction bases with no gene match: 4. Germline V gene lookup returns CDR1 MDHEN and CDR2 SYDVKM. The CDR3 sequence is 14 residues long. CDR3 in amino acids: CASSPGTVNTEAFF. For the CDR3, the DNA is TGTGCCAGCAGCCCTGGGACAGTGAACACTGAAGCTTTCTTT.

This rearrangement joins TRBV5-4 to TRBJ2-3; TRBD2 is a possible D gene (6 bases). V shed 9 bases and J shed 3 bases, with 17 bases lying between them. The CDR3 loop spans 14 amino acids. Looked up from germline, CDR1 is SGHNT and CDR2 is YYREEE (reference sequence). The CDR3 sequence is CATRRGSGTDTQYF. CDR3 nucleotide sequence: TGTGCCACAAGGCGGGGTTCGGGGACAGATACGCAGTATTTT.

V usage is TRBV2 and J usage is TRBJ1-2; 9 bases are shared with TRBD1. The CDR3 sequence is 12 residues long. Germline lookup yields CDR1 SNHLY and CDR2 FYNNEI. V lost 5 bases, J lost 8 bases, and 3 bases stayed unmatched. CDR3 loop: CASSRDRVGYTF. In nucleotides, the CDR3 is TGTGCCAGCAGTCGGGACAGGGTAGGCTACACCTTC.

The rearrangement joins TRBV27 to TRBJ2-7; a weak D match, TRBD2 (5 bases). The CDR3 spans 15 residues. V lost 4 bases and J 2 bases, leaving 15 bases between the germline ends. In germline, CDR1 is MNHEY, CDR2 SMNVEV (reference sequence). The CDR3 region has the DNA TGTGCCAGCAGTTCTATAGGGCTAGCCACCTACGAGCAGTACTTC. It encodes CASSSIGLATYEQYF.